This T cell receptor (beta chain) is drawn from a study of cytomegalovirus exposure and HLA in healthy donors. Researchers ran the PCR with 60 Vbeta and 13 Jbeta primers. Clones were sequenced by immunoSEQ multiplex PCR, and TCRdb holds only the in-frame ones, with some missing. The sample records 200,000 or so clones, about 81% being singletons. Study results and caveats: The authors assumed roughly uniform sequencing depth across donors for presence/absence analyses. A later analysis linked a missense DCLRE1C variant to TCR beta V- and J-gene trimming. Across donors, most TCRs were seen rarely, yet some public ones were widespread.

Turning to this clone: Its antigen is undetermined.

This TCR came from a woman aged 50 to 60 in good health and CMV-seropositive. The source material was PBMCs.

The chain's CDR3 is CASNQGAPGNQPQHF. The CDR3 bases are TGTGCCAGTAATCAGGGGGCCCCGGGCAATCAGCCCCAGCATTTT. The chain recombines TRBV19 with TRBJ1-5; 8 bases line up with TRBD1. This CDR3 comprises 15 residues. V lost 7 bases to trimming and J lost 2 bases; unmatched junction nucleotides: 7. Per the germline V gene, CDR1 is LNHDA and CDR2 is SQIVND (reference sequence).